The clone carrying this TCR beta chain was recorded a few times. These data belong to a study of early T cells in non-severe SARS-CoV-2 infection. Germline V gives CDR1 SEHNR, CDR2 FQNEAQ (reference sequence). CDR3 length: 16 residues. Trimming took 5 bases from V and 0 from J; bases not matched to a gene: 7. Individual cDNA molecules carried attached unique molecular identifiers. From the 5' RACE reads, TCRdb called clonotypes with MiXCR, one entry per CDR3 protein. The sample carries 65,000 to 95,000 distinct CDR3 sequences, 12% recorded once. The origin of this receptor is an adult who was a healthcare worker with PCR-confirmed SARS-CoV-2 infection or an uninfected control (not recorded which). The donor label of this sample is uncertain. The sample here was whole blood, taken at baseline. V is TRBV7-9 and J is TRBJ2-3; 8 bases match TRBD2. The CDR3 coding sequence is TGTGCCAGCAGCCCCAGACTAGCGATTAGCACAGATACGCAGTATTTT. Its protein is CASSPRLAISTDTQYF.